In its sample, the clone carrying this T cell receptor beta chain was seen once. This entry comes from a study of control samples from healthy donors and cancer patients. Measured with immunoSEQ multiplex PCR; TCRdb has only the in-frame clones, and not every one. This table has around 99,000 clones, roughly nine tenths appearing once. With 1 base removed from V and 5 bases from J, the gap between germline ends came to 21 bases. Germline CDR1 GTSNPN, CDR2 SVGIG (reference sequence). CDR3 length equals 17 residues. This clonotype was sampled from a human donor in good health. The donor label of this sample is uncertain. The chain couples TRBV30 to TRBJ2-1; D ambiguous. The sequenced sample consisted of blood. The DNA of the CDR3 is TGTGCCTGGAGTGCCCGACTGACTTCTCCAACCCACAATGAGCAGTTCTTC. This sequence encodes CAWSARLTSPTHNEQFF.